A selection of T cell receptor beta chains follows, all from one sample in a study of cytomegalovirus exposure and HLA in healthy donors. TCRdb's table, derived via immunoSEQ multiplex PCR, lists solely in-frame clones and lacks some. Of approximately 88,000 clones in the sample, around 81% are singletons; the top ten hold approximately 5.6%. Input material: PBMCs. The receptors shown here come from a man aged 18 to 29 in good health and CMV-seropositive. The CDR3 runs from the conserved cysteine through the conserved F or W. A D gene is named only where the DNA matches it firmly. Size is stated for part of the rows, as once, few or many counts, or as a class when the clone is expanded.

j_call d_call v_call clone_size cdr3_nt cdr3_aa
TRBJ1-2 . TRBV28 . TGTGCCAGCAGTTCATACCACCGACAGCCCTATGGCTACACCTTC CASSSYHRQPYGYTF
TRBJ1-4 . TRBV6-1 . TGTGCCAGCGTCATATCTCAGGGATTCGAAAAACTGTTTTTT CASVISQGFEKLFF
TRBJ2-1 . TRBV27 . TGTGCCAGCAGTTTAGGTCTAGAGTGGTTCTTC CASSLGLEWFF
TRBJ1-1 TRBD1 TRBV29-1 . TGCAGCGGGAACAGGGGACTGAACACTGAAGCTTTCTTT CSGNRGLNTEAFF
TRBJ2-2 TRBD2 TRBV10-3 . TGTGCCATCAGTGAACCGGGACTACAATCCCTGTCCGGGGAGCTGTTTTTT CAISEPGLQSLSGELFF
TRBJ2-7 . TRBV19 . TGTGCCAGTAGCCGACGCTTGGACAGCGAGCAGTACTTC CASSRRLDSEQYF
TRBJ1-2 . TRBV6-5 . TGTGCCAGCAGTTACTCTGGGCAGGGCGGCTATGGCTACACCTTC CASSYSGQGGYGYTF
TRBJ2-3 . TRBV7-6 . TGTGCCAGCAGCCCTACGACAGGACCCACAGATACGCAGTATTTT CASSPTTGPTDTQYF
TRBJ2-7 TRBD2 TRBV29-1 . TGCAGCGTACCTCTAGCGGGAGTGGGAGAGCAGTACTTC CSVPLAGVGEQYF
TRBJ2-7 . TRBV11-2 . TGTGCCAGCAGCTCCCCCATCCGGGACACCCATTACGAGCAGTACTTC CASSSPIRDTHYEQYF
TRBJ2-1 TRBD2 TRBV28 few TGTGCCAGAGAGGGACTAGCGGGAGGGCCCGGATACAATGAGCAGTTCTTC CAREGLAGGPGYNEQFF
TRBJ2-7 TRBD1 TRBV5-1 . TGCGCCAGCACCCCAAACAGCCGGGACAGCGGATACGAGCAGTACTTC CASTPNSRDSGYEQYF
TRBJ2-7 TRBD1 TRBV27 . TGTGCCAGCAGGGAGCTTACAGGGGCAGTGTACTTC CASRELTGAVYF
TRBJ1-1 TRBD1 TRBV29-1 . TGCAGCGCCTCGACAGGGGGTTTAACTGAAGCTTTCTTT CSASTGGLTEAFF
TRBJ2-7 TRBD2 TRBV13 . TGTGCCAGCAGCAACACAACTAGCGGGGGCTACGAGCAGTACTTC CASSNTTSGGYEQYF
TRBJ2-1 . TRBV9 . TGTGCCAGCAGCGTTTCTGGACTTAGCTACAATGAGCAGTTCTTC CASSVSGLSYNEQFF
TRBJ2-1 TRBD2 TRBV14 . TGTGCCAGCAGCCGGACCGGGACTAGCGGGACCAATGAGCAGTTCTTC CASSRTGTSGTNEQFF
TRBJ2-3 . TRBV20-1 . TGCAGGGCTTCCGGAGATACGCAGTATTTT CRASGDTQYF
TRBJ1-1 . TRBV29-1 few TGCAGCGTTGAGAAGGGAGGGGCAACTGAAGCTTTCTTT CSVEKGGATEAFF
TRBJ2-7 . TRBV29-1 . TGCAGCGTTGAAAAGTTGGACTCAAGCTCCTACGAGCAGTACTTC CSVEKLDSSSYEQYF
TRBJ2-1 . TRBV12-2 . TGTGCAAGTCGCCCCACTCGAGCGGGAGGTTCCTACAATGAGCAGTTCTTC CASRPTRAGGSYNEQFF
TRBJ2-7 . TRBV6-4 . TGTGCCAGCAGTGGCCGCAGGGTCCGCGACTCCTACGAGCAGTACTTC CASSGRRVRDSYEQYF
TRBJ2-1 . TRBV5-1 . TGCGCCAGCAGCTTCCGGGCCGGGCGGGATGAGCAGTTCTTC CASSFRAGRDEQFF
TRBJ1-2 TRBD1 TRBV6-6 . TGTGCCAGCAGTTCCCGGGAGGGGGCCTATGGCTACACCTTC CASSSREGAYGYTF